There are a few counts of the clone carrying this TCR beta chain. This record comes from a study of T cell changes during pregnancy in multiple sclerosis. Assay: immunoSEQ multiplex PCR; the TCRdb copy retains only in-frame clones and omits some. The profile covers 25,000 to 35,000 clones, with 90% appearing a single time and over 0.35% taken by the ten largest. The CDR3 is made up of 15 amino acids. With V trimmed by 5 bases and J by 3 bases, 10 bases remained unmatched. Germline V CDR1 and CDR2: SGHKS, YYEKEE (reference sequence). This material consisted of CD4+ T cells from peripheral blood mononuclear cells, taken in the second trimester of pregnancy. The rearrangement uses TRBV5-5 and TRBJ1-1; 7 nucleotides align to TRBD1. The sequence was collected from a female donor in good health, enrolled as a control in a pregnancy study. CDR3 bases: TGTGCCAGCAGGGAACAGGGGCGATCTGACACTGAAGCTTTCTTT. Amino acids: CASREQGRSDTEAFF.